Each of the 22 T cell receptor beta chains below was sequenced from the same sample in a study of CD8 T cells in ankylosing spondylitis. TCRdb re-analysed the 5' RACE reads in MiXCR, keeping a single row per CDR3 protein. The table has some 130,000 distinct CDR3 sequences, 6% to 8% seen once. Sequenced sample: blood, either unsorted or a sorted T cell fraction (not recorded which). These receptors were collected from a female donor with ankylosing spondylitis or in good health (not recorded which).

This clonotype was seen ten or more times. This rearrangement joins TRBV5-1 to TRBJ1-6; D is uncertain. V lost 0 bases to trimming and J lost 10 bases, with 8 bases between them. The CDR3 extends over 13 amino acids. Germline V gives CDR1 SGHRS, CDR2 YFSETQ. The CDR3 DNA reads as TGCGCCAGCAGCTTGGCGCCAAAGTCACCCCTCCACTTT. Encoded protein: CASSLAPKSPLHF.

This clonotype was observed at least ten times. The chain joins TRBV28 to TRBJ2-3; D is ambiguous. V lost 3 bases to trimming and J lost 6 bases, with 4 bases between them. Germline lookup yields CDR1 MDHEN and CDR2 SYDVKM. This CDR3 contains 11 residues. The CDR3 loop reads CASSLRDTQYF. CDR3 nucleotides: TGTGCCAGCAGTTTGAGGGATACGCAGTATTTT.

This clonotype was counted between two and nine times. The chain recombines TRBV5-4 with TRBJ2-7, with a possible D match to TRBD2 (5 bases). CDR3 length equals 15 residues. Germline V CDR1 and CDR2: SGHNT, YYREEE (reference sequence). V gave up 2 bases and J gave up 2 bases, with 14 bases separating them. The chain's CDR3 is CASSFGRGATYEQYF. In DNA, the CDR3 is TGTGCCAGCAGCTTCGGACGGGGAGCAACCTACGAGCAGTACTTC.

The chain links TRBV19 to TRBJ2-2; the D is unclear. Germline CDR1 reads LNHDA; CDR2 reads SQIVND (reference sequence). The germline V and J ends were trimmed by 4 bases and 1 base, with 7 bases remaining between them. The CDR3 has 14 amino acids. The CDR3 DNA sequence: TGTGCCAGTAGTAGTCCGGTGAACACCGGGGAGCTGTTTTTT. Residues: CASSSPVNTGELFF.

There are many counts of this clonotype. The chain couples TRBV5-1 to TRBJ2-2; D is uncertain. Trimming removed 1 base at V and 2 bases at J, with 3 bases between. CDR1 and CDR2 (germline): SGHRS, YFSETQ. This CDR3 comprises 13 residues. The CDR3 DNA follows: TGCGCCAGCAGCTTGCCCAACACCGGGGAGCTGTTTTTT. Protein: CASSLPNTGELFF.

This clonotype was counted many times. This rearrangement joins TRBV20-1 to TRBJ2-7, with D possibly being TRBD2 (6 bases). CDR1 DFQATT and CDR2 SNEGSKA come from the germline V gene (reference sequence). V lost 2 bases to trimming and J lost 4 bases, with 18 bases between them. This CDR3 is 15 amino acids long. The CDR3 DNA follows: TGCAGTGCTAGAAGCCCTACAAGCGGGCGGTACGAGCAGTACTTC. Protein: CSARSPTSGRYEQYF.

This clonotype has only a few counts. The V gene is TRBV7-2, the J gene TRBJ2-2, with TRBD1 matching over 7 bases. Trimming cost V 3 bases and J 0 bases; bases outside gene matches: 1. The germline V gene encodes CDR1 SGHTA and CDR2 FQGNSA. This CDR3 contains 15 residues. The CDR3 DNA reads TGTGCCAGCAGCTTGACAGGGTCGAACACCGGGGAGCTGTTTTTT. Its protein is CASSLTGSNTGELFF.

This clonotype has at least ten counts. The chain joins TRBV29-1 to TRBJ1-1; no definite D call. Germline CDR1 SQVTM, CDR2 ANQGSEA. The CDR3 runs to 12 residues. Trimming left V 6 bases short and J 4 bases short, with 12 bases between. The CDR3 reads CSVAEWGTEAFF. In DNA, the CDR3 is TGCAGCGTCGCCGAGTGGGGCACTGAAGCTTTCTTT.

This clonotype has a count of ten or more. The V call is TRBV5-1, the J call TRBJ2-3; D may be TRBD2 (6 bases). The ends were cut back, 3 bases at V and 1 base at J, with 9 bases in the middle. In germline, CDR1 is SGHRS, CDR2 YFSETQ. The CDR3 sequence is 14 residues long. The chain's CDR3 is CASSSGLRTDTQYF. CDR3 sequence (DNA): TGCGCCAGCAGCTCGGGACTCCGCACAGATACGCAGTATTTT.

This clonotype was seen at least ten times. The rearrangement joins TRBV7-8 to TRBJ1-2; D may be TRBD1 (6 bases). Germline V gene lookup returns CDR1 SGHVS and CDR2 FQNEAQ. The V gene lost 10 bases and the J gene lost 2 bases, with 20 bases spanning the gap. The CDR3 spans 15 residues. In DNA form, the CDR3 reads TGTGCCATAAACAGGGACCCTGACGGGAACTATGGCTACACCTTC. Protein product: CAINRDPDGNYGYTF.

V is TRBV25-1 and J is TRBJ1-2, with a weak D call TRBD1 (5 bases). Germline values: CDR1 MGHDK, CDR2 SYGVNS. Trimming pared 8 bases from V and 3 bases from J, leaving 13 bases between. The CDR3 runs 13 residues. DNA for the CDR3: TGTGCCAGCGCCTCAACAGGAGACTATGGCTACACCTTC. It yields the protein CASASTGDYGYTF.

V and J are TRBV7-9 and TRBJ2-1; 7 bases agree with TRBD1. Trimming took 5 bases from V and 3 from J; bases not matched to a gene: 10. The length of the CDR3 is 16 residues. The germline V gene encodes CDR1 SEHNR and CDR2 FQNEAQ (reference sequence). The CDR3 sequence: CASSLNPGTVYNEQFF. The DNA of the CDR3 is TGTGCCAGCAGCCTAAATCCGGGGACAGTCTACAATGAGCAGTTCTTC.

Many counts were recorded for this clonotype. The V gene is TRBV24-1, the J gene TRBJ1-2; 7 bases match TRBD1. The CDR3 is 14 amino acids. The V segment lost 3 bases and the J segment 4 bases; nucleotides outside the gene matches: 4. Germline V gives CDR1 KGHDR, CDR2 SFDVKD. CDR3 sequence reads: CATSDPTGVYGYTF. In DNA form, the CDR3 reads TGTGCCACCAGTGATCCAACAGGGGTCTATGGCTACACCTTC.

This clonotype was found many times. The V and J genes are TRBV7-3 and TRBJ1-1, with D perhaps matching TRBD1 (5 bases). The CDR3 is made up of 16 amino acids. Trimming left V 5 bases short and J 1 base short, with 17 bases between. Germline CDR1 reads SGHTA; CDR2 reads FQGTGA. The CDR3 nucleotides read TGTGCCAGCAGCCCTACCGCGAGGGGAGCGAACACTGAAGCTTTCTTT. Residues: CASSPTARGANTEAFF.

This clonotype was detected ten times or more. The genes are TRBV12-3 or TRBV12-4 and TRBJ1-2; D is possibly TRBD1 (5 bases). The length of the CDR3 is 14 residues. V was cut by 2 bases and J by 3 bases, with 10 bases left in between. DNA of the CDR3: TGTGCCAGCAGTTTATCAGGGTCGGACTATGGCTACACCTTC. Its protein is CASSLSGSDYGYTF.

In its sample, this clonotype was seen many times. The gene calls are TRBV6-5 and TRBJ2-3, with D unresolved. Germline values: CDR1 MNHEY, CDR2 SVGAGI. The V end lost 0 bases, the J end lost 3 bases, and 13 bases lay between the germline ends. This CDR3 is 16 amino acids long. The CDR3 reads CASSYSSPPGTDTQYF. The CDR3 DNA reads TGTGCCAGCAGTTACTCAAGCCCTCCTGGGACAGATACGCAGTATTTT.

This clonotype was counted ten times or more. Here the CDR3 reads CASRKDYGYTF. DNA for the CDR3: TGTGCCAGCAGGAAGGACTATGGCTACACCTTC. This chain links TRBV6-5 with TRBJ1-2; no reliable D call. The ends were cut back, 6 bases at V and 3 bases at J, with 5 bases in the middle. The CDR3 length is 11 residues. Looked up from germline, CDR1 is MNHEY and CDR2 is SVGAGI.

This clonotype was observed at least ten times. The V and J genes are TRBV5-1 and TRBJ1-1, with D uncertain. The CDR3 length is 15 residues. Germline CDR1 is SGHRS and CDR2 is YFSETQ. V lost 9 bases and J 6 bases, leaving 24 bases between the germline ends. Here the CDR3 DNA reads TGCGCCACCTCACTAGGGCCCCGAAGTGACGCTGAAGCTTTCTTT. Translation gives CATSLGPRSDAEAFF.

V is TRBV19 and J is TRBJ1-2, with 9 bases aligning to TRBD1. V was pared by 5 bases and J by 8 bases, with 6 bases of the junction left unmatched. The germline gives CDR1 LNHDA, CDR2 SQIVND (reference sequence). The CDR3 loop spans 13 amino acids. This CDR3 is CASSRDREKGYTF. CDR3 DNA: TGTGCCAGTAGTCGGGACAGGGAAAAAGGCTACACCTTC.

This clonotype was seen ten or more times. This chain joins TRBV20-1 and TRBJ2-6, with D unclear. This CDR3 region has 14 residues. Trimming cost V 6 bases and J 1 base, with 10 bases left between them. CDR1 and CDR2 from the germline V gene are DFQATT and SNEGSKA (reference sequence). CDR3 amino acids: CSALTWSGANVLTF. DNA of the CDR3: TGCAGTGCCCTTACATGGTCTGGGGCCAACGTCCTGACTTTC.

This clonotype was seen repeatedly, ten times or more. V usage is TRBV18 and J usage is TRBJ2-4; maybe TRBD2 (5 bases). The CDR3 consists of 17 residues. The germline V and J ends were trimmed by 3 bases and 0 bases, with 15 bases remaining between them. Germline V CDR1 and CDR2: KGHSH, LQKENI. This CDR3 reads CASSPTREGRAKNIQYF. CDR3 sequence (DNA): TGTGCCAGCTCACCCACACGAGAGGGAAGAGCCAAAAACATTCAGTACTTC.

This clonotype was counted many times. CDR3 region: CASSQAQGPQHF. CDR3 DNA sequence: TGTGCCAGCAGCCAAGCCCAGGGGCCCCAGCATTTT. The rearrangement joins TRBV3-1 to TRBJ1-5; a possible D gene is TRBD1 (5 bases). CDR1 is LGHDT, CDR2 YNNKEL, per germline (reference sequence). Trimming removed 1 base at V and 9 bases at J, with 7 bases between. This CDR3 has 12 residues.